This T cell receptor (beta chain) was recorded in a study of T-cell reconstitution after alpha-beta-depleted transplantation in children. The authors prepared the TCRbeta library with unique molecular identifiers. TCRdb reanalysed the PCR reads using MiXCR and keeps one entry per CDR3 protein. The repertoire holds 780,000 or so distinct CDR3 sequences, with approximately 15% as singletons. V lost 6 bases, J lost 3 bases, and 12 bases stayed unmatched. This CDR3 contains 17 residues. CDR1 MNHNS and CDR2 SASEGT come from the germline V gene. The input for sequencing was PBMCs, mostly from graft donor cells, taken 360 days after TCRalphabeta/CD19-depleted stem cell transplant. The gene calls are TRBV6-1 and TRBJ2-5; TRBD1 matches at 11 bases. This TCR derives from a male patient aged 5 to 17 who had a stem cell transplant for acute lymphoblastic leukemia, so the T cells may come from the graft donor. The CDR3 here is CASSFPPGTGGEETQYF. CDR3 DNA: TGTGCCAGCAGCTTCCCTCCCGGGACAGGGGGAGAAGAGACCCAGTACTTC.